The sequence of this T cell receptor beta chain was determined in a study of blood T cell repertoires in COVID-19. CDR1 is LNHDA, CDR2 SQIVND, per germline (reference sequence). This CDR3 has 14 residues. Trimming shortened V by 5 bases and J by 8 bases, and 15 bases separated the two germline ends. Original analysis: The authors estimated nucleated cell counts from reference gene primer amplification. This table comes from immunoSEQ multiplex PCR, and its TCRdb copy is limited to in-frame clones, with some not included. The DNA was the basis for D and trimming; V, J and clone size are from that table. The table has a few hundred thousand clones, around 92% seen once.

This TCR derives from a woman aged 30 to 39 with COVID-19, enrolled during active disease. The rearrangement links TRBV19 to TRBJ1-4; tentative D call: TRBD1 (6 bases). The sequencing input was peripheral blood. CDR3 residues: CASSARGGNEKLFF. CDR3 DNA sequence: TGTGCCAGTAGTGCCAGGGGAGGGAACGAAAAACTGTTTTTT.